The clone carrying this T cell receptor (beta chain) was observed a handful of times. Sequence at one end of the junction differs from germline and may be a read error. Germline V gives CDR1 LGHDT, CDR2 YNNKEL (reference sequence). This CDR3 has 13 amino acids. The sample comes from a study of patients and donors after allogeneic stem cell transplantation. In TCRdb, the RT-PCR reads were re-called with MiXCR into one record per CDR3 protein. The data show hundreds of thousands of distinct CDR3 sequences, with 15% to 20% seen just once and 6% to 8% held by the top ten. The material sequenced was blood, either unsorted or a sorted T cell fraction (not recorded which). The V gene is TRBV3-1, the J gene TRBJ2-7; 11 nucleotides agree with TRBD2. The TCR sequence derives from a human donor who was either an allogeneic HSCT recipient or a stem cell or donor lymphocyte infusion donor (not recorded which). It is not recorded whose cells these are; they may come from a transplant donor. The CDR3 DNA is TGTGCCAGCACACTAGCGGGAGAACCAAATAAACTCTTC. It yields the protein CASTLAGEPNKLF.